This T cell receptor beta chain was observed in a study of T cell repertoires in cytomegalovirus infection (dated by TCRdb to about 2019). Background on the whole study: Donor HLA type was relevant to the analysis, as public TCR beta signatures indicated carriage of CMV infection together with the matching HLA type. Study-wide findings and limitations: Cumulative frequency of public TCR beta family members discriminated carriers of CMV infection plus the relevant HLA type in this cohort and an independent approximately 350-donor cohort. The ex vivo response was dominated by HLA-C-restricted CMV-specific TCR beta clonotypes, and the single most frequent clonotype in two of eight donors was supplied by these HLA-C-restricted clonotypes.

This clonotype was detected many times. The clone's antigen remains unknown. Base qualities are not recorded, but no much larger clone differs from it by a single base. The run used an Illumina HiSeq 1500. TCRdb's own reprocessing of the public reads used fastp at Q25 and MiXCR and kept productive beta chains. Every entry covers one CDR3 protein and lists the most common genes and DNA from its rows. This sample lists approximately 490,000 distinct CDR3 sequences; around 10% were detected once. The ten most abundant clones make up roughly 10% of the sample. Inclusive of the bounding cysteine and phenylalanine, the CDR3 is 14 residues long. Only CDR3 DNA remains: 42 bases, in frame from the first base. The V and J ends are trimmed by 6 bases and 3 bases, leaving 15 bases between them.

The TCR was taken from a human donor in good health (CMV status not recorded). Some clones in this sample may be carry-over from other donors' samples. The sample comprised PBMCs. Here the chain combines TRBV12-3 or TRBV12-4 and TRBJ2-7; the D element could tentatively be TRBD1 or TRBD2, as 6 bases agree for each. The CDR3 region: CASRDVRGGYEQYF. The bases are TGTGCCAGCAGGGACGTCAGGGGAGGCTACGAGCAGTACTTC.